These 27 T cell receptor beta chains came from one sample sequenced in a study of blood T cell repertoires in COVID-19. Using immunoSEQ multiplex PCR, the repertoire was profiled, and TCRdb retains in-frame clones only, with some absent. The sample includes about 130,000 clones, 75% to 90% of them seen just once. Sample: peripheral blood. The receptors stem from a woman in her forties or fifties who had recovered from COVID-19.

The chain joins TRBV5-4 to TRBJ2-6; D unresolved. V gave up 7 bases and J gave up 0 bases, with 11 bases separating them. The CDR3 extends over 15 amino acids. CDR1 and CDR2 from the germline V gene are SGHNT and YYREEE (reference sequence). The CDR3: CASASLFSGANVLTF. The DNA for the CDR3 is TGTGCCAGCGCCTCACTTTTCTCTGGGGCCAACGTCCTGACTTTC.

This clone was picked up one time. CDR3 region: CASSTRRTGVYGYTF. CDR3 coding DNA: TGTGCCAGCAGTACCCGGCGGACAGGGGTCTATGGCTACACCTTC. This rearrangement joins TRBV6-5 to TRBJ1-2, with 9 bases fitting TRBD1. CDR1 is MNHEY, CDR2 SVGAGI, per germline. The CDR3 extends over 15 amino acids. J gave up 4 bases and V 5 bases, and 8 bases lay outside the gene matches.

About this clone itself: At one of its ends the junction is not consistent with the germline gene, which may arise from a read error. The chain links TRBV13 to TRBJ1-3, with D tentatively TRBD1 (5 bases). CDR1 and CDR2 (germline): PRHDT, FYEKMQ (reference sequence). This CDR3 is built from 11 residues. CDR3 amino acids: CASSRTGPLEF. CDR3 nucleotides: TGTGCCAGCAGCAGAACAGGCCCCTTGGAATTT.

This chain links TRBV5-1 with TRBJ1-1, with D possibly being TRBD1 (5 bases). The ends were cut back, 0 bases at V and 1 base at J, with 10 bases in the middle. The CDR3 extends over 15 amino acids. Germline V CDR1 and CDR2: SGHRS, YFSETQ. The CDR3 nucleotides are TGCGCCAGCAGCTTGGATTCCCAGGGGAACACTGAAGCTTTCTTT. It specifies CASSLDSQGNTEAFF.

This clone turned up a few times. J is TRBJ2-3 and V is TRBV2; D may be TRBD2 (6 bases). The CDR3 contains 16 residues. The germline V and J ends were trimmed by 3 bases and 2 bases, with 15 bases remaining between them. The V gene's germline CDR1 is SNHLY and CDR2 FYNNEI. The CDR3 is CASSDLQGGPTDTQYF. The CDR3 region has the DNA TGTGCCAGCAGTGATCTCCAGGGAGGCCCCACAGATACGCAGTATTTT.

The CDR3, as DNA: TGTGCCACCAGTGCCGAGGACAGGGGGCCCACTGAAGCTTTCTTT. Its translation is CATSAEDRGPTEAFF. The chain uses TRBV24-1 and TRBJ1-1, with 11 bases that match TRBD1. Germline V gene lookup returns CDR1 KGHDR and CDR2 SFDVKD. V shed 5 bases, J shed 4 bases, and the junction held 5 bases outside the gene matches. The CDR3 runs 15 residues.

This chain joins TRBV6-6 and TRBJ2-3; 8 bases map to TRBD2. Germline CDR1 is MNHNY and CDR2 is SVGAGI (reference sequence). V dropped 10 bases and J dropped 5; count of bases not matched to a gene: 17. CDR3 length: 16 residues. CDR3 protein: CATSPTGRGAQDTQYF. CDR3 bases: TGTGCCACCTCCCCTACCGGGCGGGGGGCGCAAGATACGCAGTATTTT.

J is TRBJ1-3 and V is TRBV9; D may be TRBD1 (6 bases). The V gene lost 4 bases and the J gene lost 0 bases, with 20 bases spanning the gap. Germline CDR1 is SGDLS and CDR2 is YYNGEE. The CDR3 extends over 18 amino acids. CDR3 region: CASSRPPGHIGSGNTIYF. In DNA, the CDR3 is TGTGCCAGCAGCCGCCCCCCGGGACACATAGGCTCTGGAAACACCATATATTTT. Looking up the rest from reference TRBV9 and TRBJ1-3 gives the full variable domain: DSGVTQTPKHLITATGQRVTLRCSPRSGDLSVYWYQQSLDQGLQFLIQYYNGEERAKGNILERFSAQQFPDLHSELNLSSLELGDSALYFCASSRPPGHIGSGNTIYFGEGSWLTVV.

The V call is TRBV5-1, the J call TRBJ2-7, with D perhaps matching TRBD2 (5 bases). CDR1 and CDR2 (germline): SGHRS, YFSETQ. Trimming removed 2 bases from V and 3 bases from J, with 9 bases in between. The CDR3 extends over 13 amino acids. The CDR3 region has the DNA TGCGCCAGCAGCTTTCGGGGAAGCTACGAGCAGTACTTC. Its protein product is CASSFRGSYEQYF.

DNA for the CDR3: TGTGCCAGCGGGGGGACTAGCGTAAATACGCAGTATTTT. The encoded protein is CASGGTSVNTQYF. This rearrangement joins TRBV11-2 to TRBJ2-3; TRBD2 matches at 10 bases. Trimming at V came to 8 bases and at J to 7 bases, leaving 6 bases not matched to a gene. CDR3 length equals 13 residues. Germline V gives CDR1 SGHAT, CDR2 FQNNGV.

The V and J genes are TRBV4-2 and TRBJ2-7, with 9 bases aligning to TRBD2. CDR3 length: 16 amino acids. The V gene's germline CDR1 is LGHNA and CDR2 YNFKEQ. V lost 5 bases to trimming and J lost 6 bases; unmatched junction nucleotides: 14. This CDR3 reads CASSSPVGTSLGEQYF. The CDR3, as DNA: TGTGCCAGCAGCTCACCAGTTGGGACTAGCCTCGGCGAGCAGTACTTC.

J is TRBJ2-2 and V is TRBV5-1, with TRBD2 identical over 9 bases. V lost 4 bases and J lost 3; bases outside the gene matches: 4. This CDR3 contains 15 residues. Germline V gene data show CDR1 as SGHRS and CDR2 as YFSETQ. The CDR3 protein is CASSAGGGYTGELFF. The DNA for the CDR3 is TGCGCCAGCAGCGCGGGAGGGGGATACACCGGGGAGCTGTTTTTT.

The chain uses TRBV4-3 and TRBJ1-1, with D possibly being TRBD1 (5 bases). The V and J ends lost 5 bases and 1 base respectively, with 5 bases between them. The germline V gene has CDR1 LGHNA and CDR2 YSLEER. The CDR3 covers 12 residues. In DNA, the CDR3 is TGCGCCAGCAGCAGGGGGAACACTGAAGCTTTCTTT. The encoded protein is CASSRGNTEAFF.

The chain has TRBV25-1 and TRBJ1-2; possible D gene TRBD1, 5 bases. The CDR3 contains 14 residues. Trimming took 4 bases from V and 0 from J, leaving 9 bases between them. Germline lookup yields CDR1 MGHDK and CDR2 SYGVNS. CDR3 in amino acids: CASSVGEANYGYTF. The CDR3 coding sequence is TGTGCCAGCAGTGTAGGGGAAGCTAACTATGGCTACACCTTC.

This sequence joins TRBV19 and TRBJ1-1; 7 positions match TRBD1. The ends lost 3 bases at V and 5 bases at J; junction bases unmatched: 9. This CDR3 has 15 amino acids. Germline-derived CDR1 and CDR2 are LNHDA and SQIVND (reference sequence). The CDR3 sequence: CASSIGIRGRTEAFF. The CDR3 coding sequence is TGTGCCAGTAGTATTGGTATAAGGGGGCGAACTGAAGCTTTCTTT.

This sequence joins TRBV5-4 and TRBJ1-2; 9 nucleotides agree with TRBD1. Unmatched junction bases numbered 16, after V lost 5 bases and J lost 8 bases. Per germline, CDR1 SGHNT and CDR2 YYREEE (reference sequence). This CDR3 has 16 amino acids. CDR3 DNA: TGTGCCAGCAGAGTGGCGAATACAGGGGGCGAAGGCGGCTACACCTTC. Amino acid sequence: CASRVANTGGEGGYTF.

This clone was seen a single time. The chain combines TRBV12-3 or TRBV12-4 with TRBJ1-5; no reliable D call. The CDR3 is 13 amino acids. V was pared by 6 bases and J by 4 bases, with 10 bases between. This CDR3 reads CASRLQHNQPQHF. DNA of the CDR3: TGTGCCAGCAGGCTACAGCATAATCAGCCCCAGCATTTT.

The chain recombines TRBV6-5 with TRBJ2-1, with 7 bases identical to TRBD2. The germline gives CDR1 MNHEY, CDR2 SVGAGI. This CDR3 has 14 amino acids. With V trimmed by 6 bases and J by 2 bases, 4 bases remained unmatched. This chain's CDR3 is CASRETSPYNEQFF. DNA of the CDR3: TGTGCCAGCAGGGAGACTAGCCCCTACAATGAGCAGTTCTTC.

The chain carries TRBV19 and TRBJ2-3, with no clear D. The V end lost 0 bases, the J end lost 2 bases, and 9 bases lay between the germline ends. Germline V lookup: CDR1 LNHDA, CDR2 SQIVND (reference sequence). The CDR3 contains 15 residues. CDR3 in amino acids: CASSIDLAVTDTQYF. The CDR3 DNA follows: TGTGCCAGTAGTATAGATCTTGCGGTCACAGATACGCAGTATTTT.

The gene calls are TRBV18 and TRBJ1-4; TRBD1 agrees at 7 bases. V was pared by 5 bases and J by 10 bases, with 13 bases of the junction left unmatched. This CDR3 has 15 residues. The germline V gene has CDR1 KGHSH and CDR2 LQKENI. CDR3 residues: CASSSGTVDEAKLFF. CDR3 bases: TGTGCCAGCTCATCTGGGACAGTCGATGAAGCAAAACTGTTTTTT.

V and J are TRBV7-2 and TRBJ2-7, with D hard to call. The V gene's germline CDR1 is SGHTA and CDR2 FQGNSA. The CDR3 loop spans 15 amino acids. V gave up 2 bases and J gave up 3 bases, with 14 bases separating them. This chain's CDR3 is CASSLFPWQNYEQYF. CDR3 bases: TGTGCCAGCAGCTTATTCCCTTGGCAAAACTACGAGCAGTACTTC.

This chain links TRBV6-2 or TRBV6-3 with TRBJ1-2, with D perhaps TRBD1 (5 bases). CDR1 is MNHEY and CDR2 is SVGEGT in the germline V gene. The CDR3 spans 13 residues. V dropped 2 bases and J dropped 8 bases, with 12 bases sitting between them. The CDR3 region has the DNA TGTGCCAGCAGTTACGAGGCAGGGCGAGGCTACACCTTC. Protein product: CASSYEAGRGYTF.

CDR3 coding DNA: TGTGCCAGCAGTTCCGGGACAGGGGGCTCCTACGAGCAGTACTTC. Its translation: CASSSGTGGSYEQYF. The rearrangement joins TRBV28 to TRBJ2-7, with 11 bases lining up with TRBD1. The CDR3 length is 15 residues. The germline V gene has CDR1 MDHEN and CDR2 SYDVKM. The ends lost 4 bases at V and 0 bases at J; junction bases unmatched: 2.

The chain employs TRBV5-1 and TRBJ2-1, with 8 bases aligning to TRBD2. CDR3 length: 15 residues. The V and J ends lost 0 bases and 15 bases, in that order; junction bases with no gene match: 14. Germline values: CDR1 SGHRS, CDR2 YFSETQ. The CDR3, as DNA: TGCGCCAGCAGCTTGGCCCCCCCTATCGAGCGGGGGTGGTTCTTC. Translated, it gives CASSLAPPIERGWFF.

This clone occurred once. The chain has TRBV5-5 and TRBJ1-6, with D unresolved. V was pared by 8 bases and J by 9 bases, with 24 bases between. The CDR3 loop spans 16 amino acids. Germline V gene sequence: CDR1 SGHKS, CDR2 YYEKEE (reference sequence). This chain's CDR3 is CARFRETTSSRSPLHF. The CDR3 DNA follows: TGTGCCAGATTCCGGGAAACAACCTCTTCTCGTTCACCCCTCCACTTT. Full variable domain (remainder filled in from reference TRBV5-5 and TRBJ1-6): DAGVTQSPTHLIKTRGQQVTLRCSPISGHKSVSWYQQVLGQGPQFIFQYYEKEERGRGNFPDRFSARQFPNYSSELNVNALLLGDSALYLCARFRETTSSRSPLHFGNGTRLTVT.

The chain joins TRBV9 to TRBJ2-5; D gene uncertain. The CDR3 consists of 14 residues. Trimming shortened V by 0 bases and J by 1 base, and 7 bases separated the two germline ends. The germline CDR1 and CDR2 sequences are SGDLS and YYNGEE. CDR3: CASSVGALQETQYF. CDR3 nucleotide sequence: TGTGCCAGCAGCGTAGGGGCCCTCCAAGAGACCCAGTACTTC.

This clone was picked up one time. This rearrangement joins TRBV7-2 to TRBJ1-5, with TRBD1 matching 7 bases. The junction had 3 bases not matched to a gene; V was cut back by 1 base and J by 3 bases. This CDR3 contains 15 residues. Germline-derived CDR1 and CDR2 are SGHTA and FQGNSA. DNA for the CDR3: TGTGCCAGCAGCTTAGGGGGACAGAACAATCAGCCCCAGCATTTT. Amino acids: CASSLGGQNNQPQHF.